Listed below are T cell receptor beta chains from one sample, sequenced in a study of cytomegalovirus exposure and HLA in healthy donors. Generated by immunoSEQ multiplex PCR, the TCRdb table keeps only in-frame clones and is missing some. The sample holds about 140,000 clones, nearly 80% seen once. Sequenced: PBMCs. The receptors come from a man aged 25 to 40 in good health and CMV-seronegative. CDR3s include the opening cysteine and the closing phenylalanine or tryptophan. Rows give clone size only sometimes, using once, few, many, or a class for an expanded clone.

V gene: TRBV4-3
J gene: TRBJ2-1
clone size: .
CDR3 protein: CASSQDLSGRASNEQFF

V gene: TRBV7-2
J gene: TRBJ1-4
clone size: few
CDR3 protein: CASSLNAGLNEKLFF

V gene: TRBV28
J gene: TRBJ2-1
clone size: .
CDR3 protein: CASSAWDRGFSGSAYNEQFF

V gene: TRBV10-3
J gene: TRBJ2-4
clone size: .
CDR3 protein: CAISEYGLETRNIQYF

V gene: TRBV27
J gene: TRBJ1-2
clone size: .
CDR3 protein: CASSLLQGSGYTF

V gene: TRBV30
J gene: TRBJ1-6
clone size: .
CDR3 protein: CAWSGQGARSPLHF

V gene: TRBV18
J gene: TRBJ1-1
clone size: .
CDR3 protein: CASSDRGSEAFF

V gene: TRBV28
J gene: TRBJ1-2
clone size: .
CDR3 protein: CASSPPRDSLLSSF

V gene: TRBV27
J gene: TRBJ1-2
clone size: .
CDR3 protein: CASSSGGGYTF

V gene: TRBV7-8
J gene: TRBJ2-1
clone size: .
CDR3 protein: CASRNPGHNEQFF

V gene: TRBV4-1
J gene: TRBJ1-4
clone size: few
CDR3 protein: CASSRLDFKLFF

V gene: TRBV28
J gene: TRBJ1-3
clone size: .
CDR3 protein: CASSLTGLTIYF

V gene: TRBV6-5
J gene: .
clone size: .
CDR3 protein: CASRSIRNQDYEQYF

V gene: TRBV9
J gene: TRBJ2-7
clone size: .
CDR3 protein: CASSVGLATSYEQYF

V gene: TRBV4-3
J gene: TRBJ2-5
clone size: .
CDR3 protein: CASSQDRSRGRETQYF

V gene: TRBV11-2
J gene: TRBJ2-2
clone size: .
CDR3 protein: CASSFRGLAGGANTGELFF

V gene: TRBV6-4
J gene: TRBJ2-7
clone size: .
CDR3 protein: CASSEEGAGAYEQYF

V gene: TRBV27
J gene: TRBJ2-7
clone size: few
CDR3 protein: CASRDPGHQQYF

V gene: TRBV7-2
J gene: TRBJ2-7
clone size: .
CDR3 protein: CASSSYYEQYF

V gene: TRBV6-5
J gene: TRBJ2-5
clone size: .
CDR3 protein: CASSATRWETQYF

V gene: TRBV28
J gene: TRBJ2-4
clone size: .
CDR3 protein: CASSQGQPKNIQYF

V gene: TRBV4-1
J gene: TRBJ2-1
clone size: .
CDR3 protein: CASSQPLTGGAARFQQFF

V gene: TRBV11-3
J gene: TRBJ2-2
clone size: .
CDR3 protein: CASSSPAGSNTGELFF

V gene: TRBV7-9
J gene: TRBJ2-2
clone size: .
CDR3 protein: CASSLDVGGGELFF

V gene: TRBV29-1
J gene: TRBJ2-7
clone size: .
CDR3 protein: CSVTPGQGDEQYF

V gene: TRBV19
J gene: TRBJ2-6
clone size: .
CDR3 protein: CASRLAGTSGANVLTF

V gene: TRBV7-9
J gene: TRBJ2-7
clone size: .
CDR3 protein: CASSRASGSYEQYF

V gene: TRBV5-4
J gene: TRBJ2-7
clone size: .
CDR3 protein: CASSEQGKYEQYF

V gene: TRBV7-9
J gene: TRBJ1-2
clone size: few
CDR3 protein: CASSNSGNWGRYTF

V gene: TRBV9
J gene: TRBJ1-1
clone size: .
CDR3 protein: CASSVDLGLEAFF

V gene: TRBV7-9
J gene: TRBJ2-6
clone size: .
CDR3 protein: CASSYHFGTGGGGANVLTF

V gene: TRBV18
J gene: TRBJ1-5
clone size: .
CDR3 protein: CASSPLSLTGTGSNQPQHF

V gene: TRBV28
J gene: TRBJ1-1
clone size: .
CDR3 protein: CASIGAAAEAFF

V gene: TRBV28
J gene: TRBJ2-5
clone size: .
CDR3 protein: CASSSGTSGGHGTQYF

V gene: TRBV7-9
J gene: TRBJ1-3
clone size: .
CDR3 protein: CASSPVESSSGNTIYF

V gene: TRBV11-1
J gene: TRBJ1-2
clone size: .
CDR3 protein: CASSLGAHGYTF

V gene: TRBV28
J gene: TRBJ1-2
clone size: .
CDR3 protein: CASSQPGRGYGGYTF

V gene: TRBV27
J gene: TRBJ1-5
clone size: .
CDR3 protein: CASSLSGNRPQHF

V gene: TRBV14
J gene: TRBJ1-4
clone size: .
CDR3 protein: CASSRLAVTNEKLFF

V gene: TRBV10-1
J gene: TRBJ1-4
clone size: .
CDR3 protein: CASSEGSGTNEKLFF

V gene: TRBV18
J gene: TRBJ1-3
clone size: .
CDR3 protein: CASSPRQGGNTIYF

V gene: TRBV4-1
J gene: TRBJ2-3
clone size: .
CDR3 protein: CASSQGASGSADTQYF

V gene: TRBV9
J gene: TRBJ2-1
clone size: few
CDR3 protein: CASSVGEGGNEQFF

V gene: TRBV6-4
J gene: TRBJ2-7
clone size: few
CDR3 protein: CASSDPGDIGVYEQYF

V gene: TRBV11-3
J gene: TRBJ2-2
clone size: .
CDR3 protein: CASSFITGSLSTGELFF

V gene: TRBV6-5
J gene: TRBJ1-2
clone size: once
CDR3 protein: CASSSPGQQWDGYTF

V gene: TRBV5-6
J gene: TRBJ2-7
clone size: few
CDR3 protein: CASSPASGRRLGF

V gene: TRBV27
J gene: .
clone size: once
CDR3 protein: CASGSGGVYEQYF

V gene: TRBV10-3
J gene: TRBJ2-5
clone size: .
CDR3 protein: CAISPTNLEQYF

V gene: TRBV4-3
J gene: TRBJ1-1
clone size: .
CDR3 protein: CASSHTSGEAEAFF

V gene: TRBV6-5
J gene: TRBJ2-3
clone size: once
CDR3 protein: CASSYGREGGTDTQYF

V gene: TRBV5-1
J gene: TRBJ2-3
clone size: once
CDR3 protein: CASSSRPGESTDTQYF

V gene: TRBV6-1
J gene: TRBJ2-7
clone size: few
CDR3 protein: CASSEGLGQRYEQYF

V gene: TRBV5-1
J gene: TRBJ2-7
clone size: .
CDR3 protein: CASSLGQGGSYEQYF

V gene: TRBV9
J gene: TRBJ2-1
clone size: .
CDR3 protein: CASSVGGGRNSYNEQFF

V gene: TRBV11-2
J gene: TRBJ2-1
clone size: .
CDR3 protein: CASSLGWASGSNDEQFF

V gene: TRBV5-1
J gene: TRBJ2-2
clone size: .
CDR3 protein: CASSWGLANTGELFF

V gene: TRBV5-1
J gene: TRBJ1-3
clone size: few
CDR3 protein: CASSGDISGNTIYF

V gene: TRBV6-5
J gene: TRBJ2-7
clone size: .
CDR3 protein: CASSYSGQGAYEQYF

V gene: TRBV19
J gene: TRBJ2-7
clone size: .
CDR3 protein: CASSNGQGYYEQYF